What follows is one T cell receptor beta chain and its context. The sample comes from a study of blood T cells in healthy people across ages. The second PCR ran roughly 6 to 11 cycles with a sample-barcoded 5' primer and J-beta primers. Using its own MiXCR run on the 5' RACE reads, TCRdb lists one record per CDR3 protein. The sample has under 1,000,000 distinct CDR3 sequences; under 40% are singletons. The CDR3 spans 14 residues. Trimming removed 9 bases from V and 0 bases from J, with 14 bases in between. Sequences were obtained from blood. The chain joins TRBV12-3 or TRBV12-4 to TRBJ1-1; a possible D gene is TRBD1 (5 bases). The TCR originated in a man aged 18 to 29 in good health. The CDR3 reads CARPRQGLNTEAFF. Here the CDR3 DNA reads TGTGCCAGGCCACGGCAGGGCCTGAACACTGAAGCTTTCTTT.